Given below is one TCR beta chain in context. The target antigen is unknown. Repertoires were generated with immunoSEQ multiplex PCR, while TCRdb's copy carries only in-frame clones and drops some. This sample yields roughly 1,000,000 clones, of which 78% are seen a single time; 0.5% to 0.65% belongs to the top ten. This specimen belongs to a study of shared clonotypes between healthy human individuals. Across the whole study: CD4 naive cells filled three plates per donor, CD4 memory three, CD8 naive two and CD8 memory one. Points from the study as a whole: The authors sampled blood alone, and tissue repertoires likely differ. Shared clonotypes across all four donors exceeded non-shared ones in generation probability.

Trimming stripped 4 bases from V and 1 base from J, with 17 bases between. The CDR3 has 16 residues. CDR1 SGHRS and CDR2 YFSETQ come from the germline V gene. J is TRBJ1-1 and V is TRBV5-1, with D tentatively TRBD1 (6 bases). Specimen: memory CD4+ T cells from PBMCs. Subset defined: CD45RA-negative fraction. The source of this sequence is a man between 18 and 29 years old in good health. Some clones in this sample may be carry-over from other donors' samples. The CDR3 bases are TGCGCCAGCAGCCGAGGACAGACGACAGGGAACACTGAAGCTTTCTTT. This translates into CASSRGQTTGNTEAFF.